The subject of this entry is one T cell receptor (beta chain). Its target antigen remains unknown. Base-call qualities are not available, and no considerably larger clone is one nucleotide away. These data are taken from a study of blood T cell repertoires in COVID-19 (dated by TCRdb to between 2020 and 2021). Regarding the study in general: Collaborator samples came from the United States, Italy and Spain and covered acute and convalescent phases of COVID-19. Samples came from the ongoing ImmuneRACE study (first 160 participants) plus 1,254 subjects from 6 global collaborators. HLA class I and class II types, where available, came from metadata supplied by the sample provider rather than from assay-based typing. The material from the prospective study consisted of cDNA or gDNA derived from T cells, B-cell-depleted T cells, or PBMCs. Nearly every sample came with metadata listing a de-identified subject ID, COVID-19 status, age in years and sex. Deeply sampled blood TCRbeta repertoires from subjects exposed to, actively infected with, or recovered from COVID-19 were included in the dataset. The repertoires were made available in a free public database intended to serve as a resource for research on the immune response to SARS-CoV-2.

The germline ends are 15 bases apart after V is trimmed by 3 bases and J by 0 bases. The CDR3 contains 16 residues, cysteine and phenylalanine counted. Only the CDR3 DNA stays, 48 bases, in frame from base 1. The germline V gene encodes CDR1 MDHEN and CDR2 SYDVKM. Paper-wide results and their limitations: The amount of clinical and demographic metadata varied by source and participant and was provided uncurated.

In the prospective study, participants were 18 to 89 years old, resided in about two dozen geographic areas of the United States, and were enrolled through a virtual design. To assign participants to cohorts, the prospective study relied on clinical history that participants themselves reported in a screening survey and a study questionnaire. Recovered participants in ImmuneRACE Cohort 3 were defined as having two consecutive negative NP/OP PCR tests, clearance from a healthcare professional, or resolution of symptoms. In the prospective study, mobile phlebotomists collected whole blood, serum and a nasopharyngeal or oropharyngeal swab from each participant. Participants in the prospective study had the option to provide additional blood draws and questionnaires over a roughly 2-month period. Before DNA extraction, blood samples from the prospective study were shipped at room temperature or frozen.

TCRbeta CDR3 regions were amplified from genomic DNA using the immunoSEQ Assay, a bias-controlled multiplex PCR. The authors' pipeline ran thus. Within the assay, amplification of reference gene primers was used to estimate how many nucleated cells each sample contained. Sequence reads were collapsed and filtered to measure the absolute abundance of every unique TCRbeta CDR3 rearrangement. For each sample, productive Simpson clonality was calculated as the square root of Simpson's diversity index across productive rearrangements. TCRdb took over this immuneACCESS table, retaining in-frame rearrangements with V and J assigned. Such tables are incomplete; in checked studies, under half of the missing clones stem from an unresolved V gene, and the remainder is unexplained. D and trimming come from the DNA, and the V and J calls and clone size come from that table. The table for this sample lists 300,000 to 350,000 clones; roughly 87% of them were counted only once. The ten most abundant clones make up roughly 1% of the sample.

This chain joins TRBV28 to TRBJ2-7; TRBD1 is perhaps the D gene, given 6 matching bases. The receptor was isolated from a woman aged 25 to 39 who had recovered from COVID-19. Material for sequencing was PBMCs or T cells enriched from blood (not recorded which). The sequence in DNA is TGTGCCAGCAGTTTCAATTACAGGGCCTCCTCCTACGAGCAGTACTTC. This sequence encodes CASSFNYRASSYEQYF.